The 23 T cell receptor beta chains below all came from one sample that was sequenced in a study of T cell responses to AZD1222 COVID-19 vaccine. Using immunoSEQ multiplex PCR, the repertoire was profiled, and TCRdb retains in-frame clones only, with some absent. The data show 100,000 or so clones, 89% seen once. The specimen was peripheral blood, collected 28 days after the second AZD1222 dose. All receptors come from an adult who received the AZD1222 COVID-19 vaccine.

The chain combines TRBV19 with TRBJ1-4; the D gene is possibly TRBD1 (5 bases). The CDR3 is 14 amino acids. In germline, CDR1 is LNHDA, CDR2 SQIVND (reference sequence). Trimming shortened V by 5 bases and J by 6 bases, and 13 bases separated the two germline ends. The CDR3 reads CASSSQGDHEKLFF. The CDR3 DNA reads TGTGCCAGTAGTTCCCAGGGTGATCATGAAAAACTGTTTTTT.

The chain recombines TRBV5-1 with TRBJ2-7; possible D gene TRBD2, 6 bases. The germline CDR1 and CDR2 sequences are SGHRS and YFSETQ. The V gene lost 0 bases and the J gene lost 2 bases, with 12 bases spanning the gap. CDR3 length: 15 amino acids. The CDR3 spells CASSLEGTYPYEQYF. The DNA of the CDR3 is TGCGCCAGCAGCTTGGAAGGGACTTACCCCTACGAGCAGTACTTC.

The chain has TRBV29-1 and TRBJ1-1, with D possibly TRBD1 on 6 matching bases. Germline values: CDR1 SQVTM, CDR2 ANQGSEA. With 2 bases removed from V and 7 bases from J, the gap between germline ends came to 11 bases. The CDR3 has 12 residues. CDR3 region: CSVERTVGEAFF. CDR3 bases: TGCAGCGTTGAAAGGACAGTTGGTGAAGCTTTCTTT.

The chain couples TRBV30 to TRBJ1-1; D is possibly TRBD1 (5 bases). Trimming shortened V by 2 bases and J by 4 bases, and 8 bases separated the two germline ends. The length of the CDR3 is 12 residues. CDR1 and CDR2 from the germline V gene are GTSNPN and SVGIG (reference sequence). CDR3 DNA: TGTGCCTGGAGTAGGGGAGGCACTGAAGCTTTCTTT. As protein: CAWSRGGTEAFF.

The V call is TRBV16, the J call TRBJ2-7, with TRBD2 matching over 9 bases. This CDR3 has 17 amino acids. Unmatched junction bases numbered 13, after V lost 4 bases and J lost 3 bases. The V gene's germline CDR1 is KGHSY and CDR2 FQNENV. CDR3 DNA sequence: TGTGCCAGCAGCCTCCCTCTCGCGGCTAGCGGGGTCTACGAGCAGTACTTC. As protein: CASSLPLAASGVYEQYF.

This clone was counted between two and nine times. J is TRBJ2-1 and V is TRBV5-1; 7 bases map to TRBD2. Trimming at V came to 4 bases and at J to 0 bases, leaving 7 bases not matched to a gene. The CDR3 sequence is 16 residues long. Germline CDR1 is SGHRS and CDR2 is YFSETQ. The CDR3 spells CASSGRVMSSYNEQFF. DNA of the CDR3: TGCGCCAGCAGCGGGAGGGTCATGAGCTCCTACAATGAGCAGTTCTTC. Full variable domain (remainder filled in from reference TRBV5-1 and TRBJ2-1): KAGVTQTPRYLIKTRGQQVTLSCSPISGHRSVSWYQQTPGQGLQFLFEYFSETQRNKGNFPGRFSGRQFSNSRSEMNVSTLELGDSALYLCASSGRVMSSYNEQFFGPGTRLTVL.

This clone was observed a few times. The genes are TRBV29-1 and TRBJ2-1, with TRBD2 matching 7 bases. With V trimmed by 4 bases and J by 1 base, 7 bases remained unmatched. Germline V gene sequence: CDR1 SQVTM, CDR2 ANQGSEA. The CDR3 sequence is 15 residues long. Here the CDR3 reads CSVVSSGGSYNEQFF. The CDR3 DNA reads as TGCAGCGTTGTTTCTAGCGGTGGATCCTACAATGAGCAGTTCTTC.

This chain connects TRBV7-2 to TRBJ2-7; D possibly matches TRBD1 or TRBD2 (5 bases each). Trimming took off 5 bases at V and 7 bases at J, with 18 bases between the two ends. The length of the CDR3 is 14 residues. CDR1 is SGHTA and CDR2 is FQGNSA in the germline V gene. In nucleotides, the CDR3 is TGTGCCAGCAGCGGCTTCAGGGAGCTTCGGGAGCAGTACTTC. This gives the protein CASSGFRELREQYF.

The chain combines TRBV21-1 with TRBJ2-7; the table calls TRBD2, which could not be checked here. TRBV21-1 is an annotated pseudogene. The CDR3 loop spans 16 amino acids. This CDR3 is CASSKSGPAGVHEQYF. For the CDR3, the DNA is TGTGCCAGCAGCAAAAGTGGCCCAGCGGGAGTACACGAGCAGTACTTC.

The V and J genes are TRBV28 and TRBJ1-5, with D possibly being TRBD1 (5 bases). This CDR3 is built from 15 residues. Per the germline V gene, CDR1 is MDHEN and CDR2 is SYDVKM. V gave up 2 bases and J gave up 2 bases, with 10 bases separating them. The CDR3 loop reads CASSLRGDGNQPQHF. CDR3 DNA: TGTGCCAGCAGTTTACGAGGGGACGGCAATCAGCCCCAGCATTTT.

The CDR3 bases are TGTGCCAGTGCGGGACAGGCATCACCCCTCCACTTT. Amino acids: CASAGQASPLHF. The chain recombines TRBV19 with TRBJ1-6; 8 positions match TRBD1. The CDR3 extends over 12 amino acids. CDR1 and CDR2 from the germline V gene are LNHDA and SQIVND (reference sequence). With V trimmed by 8 bases and J by 10 bases, 4 bases remained unmatched.

The CDR3 is CASSPRRQETQYF. CDR3 DNA: TGTGCCAGCAGTCCACGGCGCCAAGAGACCCAGTACTTC. The J gene is TRBJ2-5, the V gene TRBV27; no clear D gene. The CDR3 is made up of 13 amino acids. Germline CDR1 and CDR2: MNHEY and SMNVEV (reference sequence). With 5 bases removed from V and 1 base from J, the gap between germline ends came to 8 bases.

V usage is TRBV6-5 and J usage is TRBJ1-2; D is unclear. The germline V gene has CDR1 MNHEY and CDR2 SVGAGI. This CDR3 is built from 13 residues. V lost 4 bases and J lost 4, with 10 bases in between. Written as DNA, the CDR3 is TGTGCCAGCAGTTTGAGGGCATCCTATGGCTACACCTTC. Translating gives CASSLRASYGYTF.

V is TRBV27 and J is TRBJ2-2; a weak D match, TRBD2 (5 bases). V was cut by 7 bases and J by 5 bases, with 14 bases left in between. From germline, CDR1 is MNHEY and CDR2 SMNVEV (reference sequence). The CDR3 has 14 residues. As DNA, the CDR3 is TGTGCCAGCAATCCCGGGGTCGTTACCGGGGAGCTGTTTTTT. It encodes CASNPGVVTGELFF.

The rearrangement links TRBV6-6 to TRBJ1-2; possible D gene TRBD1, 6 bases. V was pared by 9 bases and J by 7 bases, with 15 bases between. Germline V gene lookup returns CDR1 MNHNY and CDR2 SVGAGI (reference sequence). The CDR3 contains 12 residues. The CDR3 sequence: CASYNGGSGYTF. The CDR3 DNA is TGTGCCAGTTACAATGGGGGCTCTGGCTACACCTTC.

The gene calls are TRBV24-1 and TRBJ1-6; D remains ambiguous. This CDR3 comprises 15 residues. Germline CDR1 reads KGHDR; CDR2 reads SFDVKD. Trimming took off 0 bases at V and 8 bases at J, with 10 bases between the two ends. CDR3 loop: CATSDLPPIHSPLHF. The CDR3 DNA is TGTGCCACCAGTGATTTGCCCCCTATTCATTCACCCCTCCACTTT.

The CDR3 protein is CASSTGTGGLEQYF. DNA of the CDR3: TGTGCCAGCTCAACCGGGACAGGGGGGCTCGAGCAGTACTTC. The V call is TRBV18, the J call TRBJ2-7; 11 bases map to TRBD1. In germline, CDR1 is KGHSH, CDR2 LQKENI. The CDR3 sequence is 14 residues long. V was pared by 5 bases and J by 6 bases, with 6 bases of the junction left unmatched.

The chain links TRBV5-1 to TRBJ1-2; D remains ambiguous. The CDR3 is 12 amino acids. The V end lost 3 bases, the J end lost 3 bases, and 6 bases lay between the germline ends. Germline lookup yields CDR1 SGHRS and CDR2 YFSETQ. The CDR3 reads CASSYSDYGYTF. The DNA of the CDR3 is TGCGCCAGCAGCTATTCGGACTATGGCTACACCTTC. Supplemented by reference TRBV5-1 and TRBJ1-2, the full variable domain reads KAGVTQTPRYLIKTRGQQVTLSCSPISGHRSVSWYQQTPGQGLQFLFEYFSETQRNKGNFPGRFSGRQFSNSRSEMNVSTLELGDSALYLCASSYSDYGYTFGSGTRLTVV.

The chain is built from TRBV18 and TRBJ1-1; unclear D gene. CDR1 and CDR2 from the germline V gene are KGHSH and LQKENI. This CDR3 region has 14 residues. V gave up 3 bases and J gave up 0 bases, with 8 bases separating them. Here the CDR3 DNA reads TGTGCCAGCTCACCGCCCAATATGAACACTGAAGCTTTCTTT. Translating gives CASSPPNMNTEAFF.

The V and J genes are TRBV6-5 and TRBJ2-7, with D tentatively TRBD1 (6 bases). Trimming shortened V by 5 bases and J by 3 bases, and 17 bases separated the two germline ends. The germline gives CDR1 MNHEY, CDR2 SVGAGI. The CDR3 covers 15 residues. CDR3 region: CASSLTGDPLYEQYF. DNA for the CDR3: TGTGCCAGCAGTCTGACAGGTGACCCTCTCTACGAGCAGTACTTC.

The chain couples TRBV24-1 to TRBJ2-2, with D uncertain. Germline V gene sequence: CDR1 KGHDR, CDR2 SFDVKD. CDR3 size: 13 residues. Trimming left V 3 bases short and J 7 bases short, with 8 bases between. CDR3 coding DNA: TGTGCCACCAGTGATCCAGGTTTCGGGGAGCTGTTTTTT. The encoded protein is CATSDPGFGELFF.

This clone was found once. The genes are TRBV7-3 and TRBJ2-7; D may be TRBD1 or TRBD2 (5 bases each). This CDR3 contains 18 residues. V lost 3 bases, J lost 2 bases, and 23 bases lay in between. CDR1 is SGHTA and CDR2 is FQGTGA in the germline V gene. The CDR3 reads CASSFWVGAAAIPYEQYF. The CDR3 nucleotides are TGTGCCAGCAGCTTCTGGGTTGGGGCAGCGGCAATACCCTACGAGCAGTACTTC.

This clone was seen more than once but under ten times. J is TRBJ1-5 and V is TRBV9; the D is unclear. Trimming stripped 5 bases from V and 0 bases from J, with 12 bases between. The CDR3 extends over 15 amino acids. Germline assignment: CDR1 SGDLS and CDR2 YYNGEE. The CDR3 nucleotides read TGTGCCAGCAGTCCAAGAGGCGATAGCAATCAGCCCCAGCATTTT. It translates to CASSPRGDSNQPQHF.